What follows are 26 T cell receptor beta chains derived from one specimen sequenced in a study of blood T cell repertoires in COVID-19. The method was immunoSEQ multiplex PCR; TCRdb's version includes in-frame clones alone and lacks a portion of them. Of 280,000 or so clones in the sample, less than 85% were seen once. Input material: PBMCs or T cells enriched from blood (not recorded which). Receptors originate from a woman between 50 and 59 years old who had recovered from COVID-19.

This rearrangement joins TRBV19 to TRBJ1-5, with D possibly TRBD1 on 6 matching bases. Germline V lookup: CDR1 LNHDA, CDR2 SQIVND (reference sequence). Trimming removed 5 bases at V and 0 bases at J, with 11 bases between. There are 15 residues in the CDR3. The CDR3, as DNA: TGTGCCAGTAGTCTTAGGGACAATAGCAATCAGCCCCAGCATTTT. It is translated as CASSLRDNSNQPQHF.

The chain combines TRBV19 with TRBJ2-3; 8 bases line up with TRBD2. Per the germline V gene, CDR1 is LNHDA and CDR2 is SQIVND (reference sequence). The ends lost 6 bases at V and 5 bases at J; junction bases unmatched: 10. The CDR3 is 15 amino acids. The CDR3 region has the DNA TGTGCCAGTAGAGGGATTAGCGGGGAGGGAGATACGCAGTATTTT. It yields the protein CASRGISGEGDTQYF.

The chain is built from TRBV6-2 or TRBV6-3 and TRBJ1-1, with unresolved D. V gave up 4 bases and J gave up 0 bases, with 9 bases separating them. The CDR3 runs to 14 residues. Germline V lookup: CDR1 MNHEY, CDR2 SVGEGT. Here the CDR3 reads CASSSLAVNTEAFF. The CDR3 DNA follows: TGTGCCAGCAGTTCTCTGGCGGTGAACACTGAAGCTTTCTTT.

CDR3 in DNA: TGCGCCAGCAGCCAAGAAGTAGTGGGCTTTGAAGCTTTCTTT. Protein sequence: CASSQEVVGFEAFF. The chain joins TRBV4-1 to TRBJ1-1, with D unresolved. Germline V gene data show CDR1 as MGHRA and CDR2 as YSYEKL. The CDR3 runs to 14 residues. V lost 0 bases and J lost 7, with 12 bases in between.

The CDR3 DNA is TGTGCCAGCAATGGCGGGGGGTACGATACGCAGTATTTT. It codes for CASNGGGYDTQYF. This chain connects TRBV3-1 (or the pseudogene TRBV3-2) to TRBJ2-3; 8 bases map to TRBD2. Unmatched junction bases numbered 6, after V lost 7 bases and J lost 6 bases. Germline CDR1 and CDR2: LGHDT and YNNKEL (reference sequence). The CDR3 consists of 13 residues.

The chain employs TRBV15 and TRBJ2-1; 7 bases align to TRBD2. Germline V lookup: CDR1 LNHNV, CDR2 YYDKDF (reference sequence). This CDR3 spans 15 amino acids. With V trimmed by 4 bases and J by 4 bases, 7 bases remained unmatched. CDR3 in DNA: TGTGCCACCAGCATAGGGCTAGCGGAGTACAATGAGCAGTTCTTC. Translating it yields CATSIGLAEYNEQFF.

The chain is built from TRBV5-5 and TRBJ1-5; 10 bases agree with TRBD1. Trimming took 3 bases from V and 7 from J; bases not matched to a gene: 7. The germline V gene has CDR1 SGHKS and CDR2 YYEKEE (reference sequence). The CDR3 is made up of 15 amino acids. Written as DNA, the CDR3 is TGTGCCAGCAGCTCAGGGACAGGGGCTGGCCAGCCCCAGCATTTT. Its translation is CASSSGTGAGQPQHF.

The chain joins TRBV12-2 to TRBJ1-5. TRBV12-2 represents a pseudogene. The CDR3 has 16 amino acids. CDR3 sequence: CASRLAFIGGYQPQHF. In DNA, the CDR3 is TGTGCAAGTCGCTTAGCGTTCATTGGGGGGTATCAGCCCCAGCATTTT.

V and J are TRBV5-1 and TRBJ2-2, with TRBD1 matching over 7 bases. Germline assignment: CDR1 SGHRS and CDR2 YFSETQ. Germline trimming cut 6 bases from V and 6 bases from J; bases unmatched to any gene: 14. This CDR3 is 16 amino acids long. The CDR3 sequence: CASTETQTGSAGELFF. The CDR3 DNA reads TGCGCCAGCACCGAAACGCAGACAGGGAGTGCCGGGGAGCTGTTTTTT.

This clone was observed a single time. This chain connects TRBV4-1 to TRBJ1-1; D may be TRBD1 (6 bases). The germline V gene has CDR1 MGHRA and CDR2 YSYEKL. Trimming took off 1 base at V and 11 bases at J, with 11 bases between the two ends. This CDR3 region has 12 residues. As DNA, the CDR3 is TGCGCCAGCAGCCAAGCGGCAGGGGTGGCTTTCTTT. Translating it yields CASSQAAGVAFF.

The chain links TRBV10-3 to TRBJ1-1; maybe TRBD1 (5 bases). V was shortened by 0 bases and J by 0 bases, with 8 bases between the two germline ends. The germline V gene has CDR1 ENHRY and CDR2 SYGVKD. The CDR3 totals 15 residues. DNA for the CDR3: TGTGCCATCAGTGAGTCTGGGGGGATGAACACTGAAGCTTTCTTT. This translates into CAISESGGMNTEAFF.

The chain has TRBV2 and TRBJ2-7; D remains ambiguous. The CDR3 loop spans 12 amino acids. V lost 6 bases to trimming and J lost 4 bases, with 10 bases between them. Per germline, CDR1 SNHLY and CDR2 FYNNEI. CDR3: CASRLLVYEQYF. The CDR3 DNA is TGTGCCAGCAGACTTCTAGTTTACGAGCAGTACTTC.

The genes are TRBV16 and TRBJ1-6, with D perhaps TRBD1 (5 bases). Germline CDR1 KGHSY, CDR2 FQNENV. Trimming removed 0 bases at V and 5 bases at J, with 11 bases between. The CDR3 runs to 16 residues. The CDR3 sequence: CASSQSAGRNNSPLHF. The CDR3 DNA sequence: TGTGCCAGCAGCCAATCGGCAGGGCGGAATAATTCACCCCTCCACTTT.

This clone was detected once. V and J are TRBV24-1 and TRBJ1-5, with 8 bases aligning to TRBD1. In germline, CDR1 is KGHDR, CDR2 SFDVKD. There are 14 residues in the CDR3. V dropped 5 bases and J dropped 4; count of bases not matched to a gene: 3. DNA of the CDR3: TGTGCCACCAGTGCCAGACAGGGGAATCAGCCCCAGCATTTT. This encodes CATSARQGNQPQHF.

This chain connects TRBV29-1 to TRBJ1-1; no clear D gene. Looked up from germline, CDR1 is SQVTM and CDR2 is ANQGSEA. The V gene lost 4 bases and the J gene lost 6 bases, with 9 bases spanning the gap. The CDR3 loop spans 11 amino acids. CDR3 in amino acids: CSVADISEAFF. CDR3 DNA sequence: TGCAGCGTTGCTGACATATCTGAAGCTTTCTTT.

The genes are TRBV3-1 (or the pseudogene TRBV3-2) and TRBJ1-5; 8 nucleotides match TRBD1. This CDR3 is 15 amino acids long. In germline, CDR1 is LGHDT, CDR2 YNNKEL (reference sequence). The V gene end was trimmed by 4 bases and the J gene end by 5 bases; junction bases not matched to a gene: 7. CDR3: CASSRGQGSHQPQHF. The CDR3 coding sequence is TGTGCCAGCAGCCGCGGACAGGGTAGTCATCAGCCCCAGCATTTT.

The chain has TRBV7-2 and TRBJ2-5, with 10 bases matching TRBD1. The length of the CDR3 is 14 residues. Trimming removed 5 bases from V and 7 bases from J; junction bases left unmatched: 7. CDR1 SGHTA and CDR2 FQGNSA come from the germline V gene. CDR3 DNA sequence: TGTGCCAGCAGCGGGACAGGGGAGATCGGGACCCAGTACTTC. Translation gives CASSGTGEIGTQYF.

The chain's CDR3 is CASSQQGSRRVSYGYTF. The CDR3 nucleotides read TGTGCCAGCTCACAACAGGGGAGCCGGAGGGTTTCCTATGGCTACACCTTC. The V and J genes are TRBV18 and TRBJ1-2, with 7 bases matching TRBD1. The V and J ends lost 4 bases and 4 bases, in that order; junction bases with no gene match: 15. Germline V gene data show CDR1 as KGHSH and CDR2 as LQKENI. The CDR3 totals 17 residues. Drawing the rest from reference TRBV18 and TRBJ1-2, the complete variable domain is NAGVMQNPRHLVRRRGQEARLRCSPMKGHSHVYWYRQLPEEGLKFMVYLQKENIIDESGMPKERFSAEFPKEGPSILRIQQVVRGDSAAYFCASSQQGSRRVSYGYTFGSGTRLTVV.

This sequence joins TRBV12-5 and TRBJ2-7; 8 bases match TRBD2. The CDR3 contains 17 residues. Germline V gene lookup returns CDR1 LGHNT and CDR2 FRNRAP. V shed 0 bases, J shed 2 bases, and the junction held 9 bases outside the gene matches. The DNA for the CDR3 is TGTGCTAGTGGTTTGGTACGTAATAGCGGGGACCCCTACGAGCAGTACTTC. It yields the protein CASGLVRNSGDPYEQYF.

The chain recombines TRBV19 with TRBJ2-3, with 13 positions matching TRBD2. CDR1 is LNHDA, CDR2 SQIVND, per germline (reference sequence). J lost 7 bases, V lost 5 bases, and 6 bases had no gene match. CDR3 length: 15 residues. In DNA, the CDR3 is TGTGCCAGTAGTTGGACTAGCGGGAGTGGAAATACGCAGTATTTT. It is translated as CASSWTSGSGNTQYF.

The rearrangement links TRBV18 to TRBJ2-7, with TRBD2 matching 8 bases. V lost 2 bases, J lost 4 bases, and 7 bases stayed unmatched. Germline assignment: CDR1 KGHSH and CDR2 LQKENI. There are 15 residues in the CDR3. CDR3 sequence reads: CASSPLREGSYEQYF. The CDR3 DNA sequence: TGTGCCAGCTCACCATTACGGGAGGGATCTTACGAGCAGTACTTC.

The CDR3 region is CASSLARAGDGYTF. The CDR3 nucleotides read TGTGCCAGCAGCTTAGCGCGCGCCGGTGATGGCTACACCTTC. This chain links TRBV7-2 with TRBJ1-2; no clear D gene. The CDR3 spans 14 residues. V dropped 0 bases and J dropped 6 bases, with 11 bases sitting between them. Germline V gives CDR1 SGHTA, CDR2 FQGNSA.

The chain has TRBV28 and TRBJ2-1; 8 positions match TRBD2. Germline V gives CDR1 MDHEN, CDR2 SYDVKM. The CDR3 contains 15 residues. V shed 8 bases, J shed 1 base, and the junction held 7 bases outside the gene matches. The DNA of the CDR3 is TGTGCCAGCGCGATCCCGGGGGGGTCCTACAATGAGCAGTTCTTC. Translating it yields CASAIPGGSYNEQFF.

The J gene is TRBJ2-1, the V gene TRBV18, with TRBD1 identical over 8 bases. This CDR3 spans 15 amino acids. Per germline, CDR1 KGHSH and CDR2 LQKENI. V lost 5 bases, J lost 4 bases, and 7 bases stayed unmatched. CDR3: CASSARTGQYNEQFF. CDR3 nucleotides: TGTGCCAGCTCAGCGAGGACAGGGCAGTACAATGAGCAGTTCTTC. The entire variable domain, with the rest obtained from reference TRBV18 and TRBJ2-1, is as follows: NAGVMQNPRHLVRRRGQEARLRCSPMKGHSHVYWYRQLPEEGLKFMVYLQKENIIDESGMPKERFSAEFPKEGPSILRIQQVVRGDSAAYFCASSARTGQYNEQFFGPGTRLTVL.

J is TRBJ2-2 and V is TRBV7-2; D perhaps matches TRBD1 (5 bases). From germline, CDR1 is SGHTA and CDR2 FQGNSA. There are 14 residues in the CDR3. Trimming removed 7 bases at V and 4 bases at J, with 13 bases between. The CDR3 region has the DNA TGTGCCAGCACCCGGAATCAGGGCACCGGGGAGCTGTTTTTT. The encoded protein is CASTRNQGTGELFF.

V is TRBV7-2 and J is TRBJ2-2; tentative D call: TRBD2 (5 bases). CDR3 length: 15 amino acids. Trimming left V 0 bases short and J 6 bases short, with 11 bases between. Germline V gene data show CDR1 as SGHTA and CDR2 as FQGNSA. This chain's CDR3 is CASSLALTRAGELFF. In DNA form, the CDR3 reads TGTGCCAGCAGCTTAGCGCTAACTAGGGCCGGGGAGCTGTTTTTT.